The 3 T cell receptor beta chains below all came from one sample that was sequenced in a study of CD8+ T cells in alopecia areata. The sequencing template was cDNA reverse transcribed from extracted RNA. The assay was immunoSEQ multiplex PCR, and TCRdb's table has in-frame clones only and misses some. This repertoire lists about 270,000 clones without singletons; 1.2% sits in the top ten. A sort of pooled cutaneous lymph node cells used CD4, CD8alpha, NKG2D, NKG2ACE and other stains. Material for sequencing was CD4+ T cells sorted from a lymph node. These receptors all stem from a C3H/HeJ mouse with alopecia areata. MHC haplotype: H2-k.

As for this clone: All gene names here are mouse names. CDR3 sequence: CAWSLAGGEAEQFF. The sequenced CDR3 bases are TGTGCCTGGAGTCTAGCTGGGGGGGAGGCT. This chain connects TRBV31 to TRBJ2-1, with 9 bases that match TRBD2. The DNA ends 4 residues before the CDR3 does, and the rest of the CDR3 is filled in from the germline J gene. This CDR3 spans 14 amino acids. Germline assignment: CDR1 GKSSPN and CDR2 SITVG.

This clone was seen a handful of times. Gene names and germline match the mouse. The CDR3 end lies 4 residues beyond the end of the read and is filled in from the germline J gene. Different DNA sequences within this sample yield the same CDR3. The V call is TRBV13-3, the J call TRBJ2-5; D is perhaps TRBD2 (6 bases). The CDR3 is 14 residues long. Per the germline V gene, CDR1 is NNHDY and CDR2 is SYVADS. Trimming removed 1 base from V and 2 bases from J, with 8 bases in between. The covered CDR3 bases are TGTGCCAGCAGTGATAGCTGGGGCCAAGAC. It yields the protein CASSDSWGQD. The full CDR3 sequence reads CASSDSWGQDTQYF.

This clone was detected only a few times. The gene names here belong to mouse. The read ends 4 residues before the CDR3 terminus; that terminus is restored from the germline J gene. The V and J genes are TRBV17 and TRBJ2-4; TRBD2 matches at 9 bases. There are 14 residues in the CDR3. Per germline, CDR1 MNHDT and CDR2 YYDKIL. The CDR3 loop reads CASSRLGGVNTLYF. The CDR3 DNA, read in part, is TGTGCTAGCAGTAGGCTGGGGGGGGTAAAC. The full variable domain, its missing parts supplied by reference TRBV17 and TRBJ2-4, is DTTVKQNPRYKLARVGKPVNLICSQTMNHDTMYWYQKKPNQAPKLLLFYYDKILNREADTFEKFQSSRPNNSFCSLYIGSAGLEYSAMYLCASSRLGGVNTLYFGAGTRLSVL.